This paragraph covers one T cell receptor beta chain sequence. Germline V lookup: CDR1 SGHTA, CDR2 FQGNSA. V lost 2 bases and J 1 base, leaving 11 bases between the germline ends. The CDR3 is made up of 15 amino acids. Residents of 24 US areas, aged roughly 18 to 89 years, made up the participants. The repertoire was sequenced with immunoSEQ multiplex PCR; TCRdb's copy has only in-frame clones and lacks some. The sample gives around 250,000 clones, roughly 91% of which show up once; approximately 3.7% is in the top ten. This record belongs to a study of blood T cell repertoires in COVID-19. The chain recombines TRBV7-2 with TRBJ1-1; no clear D. The origin of this receptor is a woman in her thirties who had recovered from COVID-19. The material sequenced was PBMCs or T cells enriched from blood (not recorded which). CDR3 DNA: TGTGCCAGCAGCTTAATGGCGGGAACGAACACTGAAGCTTTCTTT. This sequence encodes CASSLMAGTNTEAFF.